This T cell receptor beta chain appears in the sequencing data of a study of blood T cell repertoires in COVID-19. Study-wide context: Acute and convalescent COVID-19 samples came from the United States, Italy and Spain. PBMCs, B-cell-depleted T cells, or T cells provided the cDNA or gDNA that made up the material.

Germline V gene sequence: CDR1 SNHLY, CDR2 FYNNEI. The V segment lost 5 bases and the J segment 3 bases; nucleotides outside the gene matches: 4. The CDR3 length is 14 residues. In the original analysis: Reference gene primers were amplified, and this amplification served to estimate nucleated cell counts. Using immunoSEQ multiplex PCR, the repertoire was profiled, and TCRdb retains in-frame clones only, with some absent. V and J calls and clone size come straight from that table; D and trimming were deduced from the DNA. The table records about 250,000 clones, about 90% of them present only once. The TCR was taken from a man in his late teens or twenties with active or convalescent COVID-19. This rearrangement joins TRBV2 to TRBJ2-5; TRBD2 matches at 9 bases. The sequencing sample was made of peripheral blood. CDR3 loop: CASSSSGVKETQYF. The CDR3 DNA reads TGTGCCAGCAGTTCTAGCGGGGTAAAAGAGACCCAGTACTTC.